The entry below gives a single TCR beta chain sequence along with its context. Authors' processing steps: The assay estimated nucleated cells by amplifying reference gene primers. The repertoire was sequenced with immunoSEQ multiplex PCR; TCRdb's copy has only in-frame clones and lacks some. Clone size and V and J calls were adopted from that table, with D and trimming inferred from the DNA. The table lists some 110,000 clones, 70% to 90% of them singletons. These data belong to a study of blood T cell repertoires in COVID-19. About the study: Samples representing acute and convalescent COVID-19 were sourced from the United States, Italy and Spain. Nucleic acid was either cDNA or gDNA, and it came from T cells, B-cell-depleted T cells, or PBMCs.

CDR1 is MNHEY and CDR2 is SMNVEV in the germline V gene (reference sequence). Trimming took 0 bases from V and 5 from J; bases not matched to a gene: 7. There are 17 residues in the CDR3. The genes are TRBV27 and TRBJ1-5; 10 nucleotides align to TRBD1. Material for sequencing was peripheral blood. The sequence was obtained from a human donor in a cohort sampled during active COVID-19. The CDR3 reads CASSLSAGQGIYQPQHF. CDR3 sequence (DNA): TGTGCCAGCAGTTTATCCGCGGGACAGGGGATCTATCAGCCCCAGCATTTT.